These 30 T cell receptor beta chains originate from one sample sequenced in a study of T cell changes during pregnancy in multiple sclerosis. Profiling relied on immunoSEQ multiplex PCR, and the TCRdb table lists in-frame clones only, not all of them. The data hold about 40,000 clones, with roughly 90% observed a single time. Sequenced here: CD8+ T cells from peripheral blood mononuclear cells, sampled in the first trimester of pregnancy. The receptors were gathered from a female donor with multiple sclerosis, enrolled in a pregnancy study.

The rearrangement links TRBV4-1 to TRBJ2-3, with unresolved D. V lost 1 base and J lost 5, with 7 bases in between. Germline V CDR1 and CDR2: MGHRA, YSYEKL. The CDR3 extends over 13 amino acids. The CDR3 nucleotides read TGCGCCAGCAGCCAAGTGGCCGTAGATACGCAGTATTTT. This encodes CASSQVAVDTQYF.

This sequence joins TRBV7-8 and TRBJ2-5; a possible D gene is TRBD2 (7 bases). CDR1 is SGHVS, CDR2 FQNEAQ, per germline. V was trimmed by 7 bases and J by 1 base, leaving 16 bases between them. The CDR3 runs to 15 residues. This chain's CDR3 is CASTLGAGAQETQYF. Written as DNA, the CDR3 is TGTGCCAGCACTCTGGGGGCGGGGGCCCAAGAGACCCAGTACTTC. Filled out from reference TRBV7-8 and TRBJ2-5, the complete variable domain reads GAGVSQSPRYKVAKRGQDVALRCDPISGHVSLFWYQQALGQGPEFLTYFQNEAQLDKSGLPSDRFFAERPEGSVSTLKIQRTQQEDSAVYLCASTLGAGAQETQYFGPGTRLLVL.

The rearrangement links TRBV7-6 to TRBJ2-7; TRBD1 aligns across 7 bases. V shed 1 base and J 2 bases; nucleotides not matched to a gene: 5. Germline loops: CDR1 SGHVS, CDR2 FNYEAQ. The CDR3 loop spans 15 amino acids. For the CDR3, the DNA is TGTGCCAGCAGCTTAGGAGGGGGCCTAACCTACGAGCAGTACTTC. It encodes CASSLGGGLTYEQYF.

The rearrangement links TRBV10-3 to TRBJ1-4, with 7 bases lining up with TRBD1. The junction had 4 bases not matched to a gene; V was cut back by 2 bases and J by 1 base. CDR1 and CDR2 (germline): ENHRY, SYGVKD. CDR3 length: 16 amino acids. This CDR3 is CAISETYRGTNEKLFF. For the CDR3, the DNA is TGTGCCATCAGTGAGACTTACAGGGGAACTAATGAAAAACTGTTTTTT.

For the CDR3, the DNA is TGTGCCAGCAGCGTATTCCGAGACAGGGGAAACCTAGGCTACACCTTC. Amino acid sequence: CASSVFRDRGNLGYTF. The chain links TRBV9 to TRBJ1-2, with TRBD1 matching over 8 bases. This CDR3 is 16 amino acids long. V shed 1 base and J 8 bases; nucleotides not matched to a gene: 13. Germline assignment: CDR1 SGDLS and CDR2 YYNGEE.

Here the CDR3 DNA reads TGTGCCAGCAGCGAGGGGGGGATGGCAGATACGCAGTATTTT. Translation gives CASSEGGMADTQYF. The chain carries TRBV9 and TRBJ2-3; tentative D call: TRBD2 (7 bases). The CDR3 is 14 residues long. V was clipped by 3 bases and J by 4 bases, with 12 bases between them. Germline CDR1 is SGDLS and CDR2 is YYNGEE.

The chain recombines TRBV4-1 with TRBJ2-7; TRBD2 is a possible D gene (6 bases). This CDR3 has 15 amino acids. The V and J ends lost 0 bases and 5 bases respectively, with 14 bases between them. Per the germline V gene, CDR1 is MGHRA and CDR2 is YSYEKL. The CDR3 coding sequence is TGCGCCAGCAGCCAAGAACACAAGACGGGGGACGAGCAGTACTTC. Translation: CASSQEHKTGDEQYF.

J is TRBJ2-1 and V is TRBV6-5; TRBD1 might be the D (5 bases). CDR1 is MNHEY and CDR2 is SVGAGI in the germline V gene. The length of the CDR3 is 14 residues. Trimming shortened V by 2 bases and J by 6 bases, and 11 bases separated the two germline ends. CDR3 protein: CASSYGADPNEQFF. The CDR3 DNA reads as TGTGCCAGCAGTTACGGGGCAGACCCCAATGAGCAGTTCTTC.

This rearrangement joins TRBV6-4 to TRBJ1-4, with 9 bases identical to TRBD1. The CDR3 is made up of 14 amino acids. The V gene end was trimmed by 6 bases and the J gene end by 5 bases; junction bases not matched to a gene: 4. Looked up from germline, CDR1 is MRHNA and CDR2 is SNTAGT. CDR3 in amino acids: CASSAGTGNEKLFF. In nucleotides, the CDR3 is TGTGCCAGCAGCGCCGGGACAGGGAATGAAAAACTGTTTTTT.

The V call is TRBV25-1, the J call TRBJ1-2; D remains unclear. Germline V CDR1 and CDR2: MGHDK, SYGVNS. V was pared by 1 base and J by 2 bases, with 8 bases between. The CDR3 is 14 residues long. The CDR3 bases are TGTGCCAGCAGTGAATCCCACAGCAACTATGGCTACACCTTC. Its protein product is CASSESHSNYGYTF.

This CDR3 reads CASSVVGDQPQHF. The CDR3 DNA follows: TGTGCCAGCAGCGTAGTAGGGGATCAGCCCCAGCATTTT. The chain couples TRBV9 to TRBJ1-5; TRBD1 is a possible D gene (5 bases). Between the trimmed V and J ends, which lost 0 bases and 5 bases, there was a span of 6 bases. Germline CDR1 and CDR2: SGDLS and YYNGEE. This CDR3 region has 13 residues.

The rearrangement joins TRBV6-4 to TRBJ2-3, with 7 bases aligning to TRBD1. This CDR3 is 14 amino acids long. The V gene's germline CDR1 is MRHNA and CDR2 SNTAGT. V shed 4 bases and J 0 bases; nucleotides not matched to a gene: 1. The CDR3 nucleotides are TGTGCCAGCAGTGGAGGGGGCAGCACAGATACGCAGTATTTT. This codes for CASSGGGSTDTQYF.

The CDR3 nucleotides are TGTGCCAGCAGCCAGGATCAGCCCCAGCATTTT. Protein product: CASSQDQPQHF. The gene calls are TRBV7-9 and TRBJ1-5; D is ambiguous. The CDR3 has 11 amino acids. Trimming took 5 bases from V and 5 from J, leaving 4 bases between them. Germline values: CDR1 SEHNR, CDR2 FQNEAQ (reference sequence).

The chain carries TRBV9 and TRBJ2-7, with D possibly being TRBD2 (6 bases). Germline V gene lookup returns CDR1 SGDLS and CDR2 YYNGEE. The CDR3 has 15 amino acids. The V and J ends lost 4 bases and 4 bases respectively, with 18 bases between them. Here the CDR3 DNA reads TGTGCCAGCAGCTCGGGTGGCGGGGCCGATTACGAGCAGTACTTC. Translated, it gives CASSSGGGADYEQYF.

The J gene is TRBJ2-5, the V gene TRBV5-1; 9 positions agree with TRBD1. V gave up 3 bases and J gave up 2 bases; unmatched junction bases: 11. There are 17 residues in the CDR3. In germline, CDR1 is SGHRS, CDR2 YFSETQ. CDR3 DNA sequence: TGCGCCAGCAGCTCCGAGTTGGGGGACAGGGTGCAAGAGACCCAGTACTTC. Protein product: CASSSELGDRVQETQYF.

The chain recombines TRBV7-9 with TRBJ1-2, with TRBD1 matching over 8 bases. J lost 8 bases, V lost 5 bases, and 7 bases had no gene match. CDR1 is SEHNR, CDR2 FQNEAQ, per germline (reference sequence). The CDR3 is made up of 13 amino acids. CDR3 coding DNA: TGTGCCAGCAGCCCACAGGGGGTCTACGGCTACACCTTC. This gives the protein CASSPQGVYGYTF.

This chain uses TRBV5-1 with TRBJ1-2; D not resolved. The length of the CDR3 is 12 residues. CDR1 is SGHRS and CDR2 is YFSETQ in the germline V gene. V lost 0 bases and J 3 bases, leaving 3 bases between the germline ends. The CDR3 coding sequence is TGCGCCAGCAGCTTGGGCGACTATGGCTACACCTTC. It encodes CASSLGDYGYTF.

The rearrangement links TRBV4-2 to TRBJ2-1, with 8 bases aligning to TRBD2. In germline, CDR1 is LGHNA, CDR2 YNFKEQ. V dropped 0 bases and J dropped 4; count of bases not matched to a gene: 5. The CDR3 is 16 residues long. CDR3 nucleotide sequence: TGTGCCAGCAGCCAAGATGGGCGGGGGGCATACAATGAGCAGTTCTTC. Translation gives CASSQDGRGAYNEQFF.

The rearrangement uses TRBV27 and TRBJ1-1, with D hard to call. Per the germline V gene, CDR1 is MNHEY and CDR2 is SMNVEV (reference sequence). V lost 9 bases to trimming and J lost 1 base, with 12 bases between them. The CDR3 is made up of 13 amino acids. The CDR3 sequence: CASSLGANTEAFF. For the CDR3, the DNA is TGTGCCAGTAGCTTAGGAGCGAACACTGAAGCTTTCTTT.

The V call is TRBV7-6, the J call TRBJ1-5; D is unresolved. Germline CDR1 is SGHVS and CDR2 is FNYEAQ. Trimming stripped 1 base from V and 0 bases from J, with 7 bases between. The CDR3 totals 15 residues. In DNA form, the CDR3 reads TGTGCCAGCAGCTTAGATACTTATAGCAATCAGCCCCAGCATTTT. This gives the protein CASSLDTYSNQPQHF.

The chain links TRBV19 to TRBJ1-2; 8 nucleotides line up with TRBD1. Trimming removed 3 bases from V and 4 bases from J; junction bases left unmatched: 7. Germline V gives CDR1 LNHDA, CDR2 SQIVND (reference sequence). The CDR3 is 15 residues long. The DNA for the CDR3 is TGTGCCAGTAGTATGGTGACAGGGGCCCTCTATGGCTACACCTTC. Translated, it gives CASSMVTGALYGYTF.

The chain links TRBV5-8 to TRBJ1-6; 11 positions agree with TRBD1. Germline assignment: CDR1 SGHTS and CDR2 YDEGEE. The CDR3 consists of 16 residues. V trimming: 2 bases; J trimming: 10 bases; junction bases outside the gene matches: 8. The CDR3 spells CASSFRRTGGGSPLHF. The CDR3 region has the DNA TGTGCCAGCAGCTTCCGGAGGACAGGGGGCGGCTCACCCCTCCACTTT. Together with reference TRBV5-8 and TRBJ1-6, the CDR3 gives the full variable domain: EAGVTQSPTHLIKTRGQQATLRCSPISGHTSVYWYQQALGLGLQFLLWYDEGEERNRGNFPPRFSGRQFPNYSSELNVNALELEDSALYLCASSFRRTGGGSPLHFGNGTRLTVT.

This clone appeared once. The rearrangement uses TRBV9 and TRBJ2-7; D is perhaps TRBD1 (9 bases). The germline V and J ends were trimmed by 4 bases and 5 bases, with 31 bases remaining between them. This CDR3 region has 19 residues. Germline values: CDR1 SGDLS, CDR2 YYNGEE. In DNA form, the CDR3 reads TGTGCCAGCAGCCCGGGAGGGGGCTACAGGGGGCGACCTGCGGACGAGCAGTACTTC. It translates to CASSPGGGYRGRPADEQYF. Full variable domain (remainder filled in from reference TRBV9 and TRBJ2-7): DSGVTQTPKHLITATGQRVTLRCSPRSGDLSVYWYQQSLDQGLQFLIQYYNGEERAKGNILERFSAQQFPDLHSELNLSSLELGDSALYFCASSPGGGYRGRPADEQYFGPGTRLTVT.

The chain recombines TRBV29-1 with TRBJ2-7; 11 nucleotides line up with TRBD1. This CDR3 is built from 11 residues. The junction had 5 bases not matched to a gene; V was cut back by 7 bases and J by 9 bases. From germline, CDR1 is SQVTM and CDR2 ANQGSEA. CDR3 loop: CSGTGGEGQYF. The CDR3, as DNA: TGCAGCGGGACAGGGGGCGAGGGGCAGTACTTC.

The V call is TRBV27, the J call TRBJ2-7; D is uncertain. The germline CDR1 and CDR2 sequences are MNHEY and SMNVEV (reference sequence). The CDR3 spans 16 residues. The germline V and J ends were trimmed by 5 bases and 3 bases, with 20 bases remaining between them. CDR3 sequence: CASSLAPRRSIYEQYF. CDR3 DNA sequence: TGTGCCAGCAGTCTGGCTCCTAGACGTTCAATCTACGAGCAGTACTTC.

The chain combines TRBV30 with TRBJ1-1; no definite D call. Trimming removed 5 bases at V and 4 bases at J, with 14 bases between. This CDR3 spans 13 amino acids. CDR1 is GTSNPN and CDR2 is SVGIG in the germline V gene (reference sequence). The CDR3 protein is CAWATDAGTEAFF. The CDR3 nucleotides read TGTGCCTGGGCGACTGACGCGGGCACTGAAGCTTTCTTT.

V gene TRBV9 combines with J gene TRBJ2-7, with D possibly being TRBD1 (6 bases). The CDR3 consists of 14 residues. Germline V gives CDR1 SGDLS, CDR2 YYNGEE. Trimming cost V 0 bases and J 2 bases, with 9 bases left between them. The CDR3 is CASSVADSPYEQYF. In DNA form, the CDR3 reads TGTGCCAGCAGCGTAGCGGACAGCCCCTACGAGCAGTACTTC.

This clone is a singleton in its sample. The V gene is TRBV4-1, the J gene TRBJ2-1; 15 nucleotides agree with TRBD2. The CDR3 runs to 18 residues. With 5 bases clipped from V and 8 bases from J, the junction kept 13 bases outside the gene matches. Germline V gene data show CDR1 as MGHRA and CDR2 as YSYEKL. As DNA, the CDR3 is TGCGCCAGCAGCGGGGGACTAGCGGGGGGCTCCCTCAGGGATGAGCAGTTCTTC. Amino acid sequence: CASSGGLAGGSLRDEQFF.

The V call is TRBV6-4, the J call TRBJ1-1; a weak D match, TRBD1 (5 bases). From germline, CDR1 is MRHNA and CDR2 SNTAGT. The CDR3 contains 15 residues. With 2 bases removed from V and 7 bases from J, the gap between germline ends came to 17 bases. The CDR3 region is CASSDDPAGRDEAFF. CDR3 in DNA: TGTGCCAGCAGTGACGACCCAGCTGGCAGGGATGAAGCTTTCTTT.

V gene TRBV7-6 combines with J gene TRBJ2-7, with TRBD1 identical over 10 bases. This CDR3 region has 17 residues. Per the germline V gene, CDR1 is SGHVS and CDR2 is FNYEAQ. The V segment lost 6 bases and the J segment 5 bases; nucleotides outside the gene matches: 16. This CDR3 is CASSSTLPGQGIHEQYF. CDR3 in DNA: TGTGCCAGCAGTTCTACCCTCCCGGGACAGGGGATTCACGAGCAGTACTTC.